Each of the 26 T cell receptor beta chains below was sequenced from the same sample in a study of memory CD4+ T cells and cytomegalovirus serostatus (dated by TCRdb to between 2019 and 2020). The library relied on the immunoSEQ multiplex PCR assay. TCRdb's version of the immuneACCESS table is confined to in-frame rearrangements and falls short of the full clone set. An unresolved V gene accounts for under half of the shortfall where checked; the remainder is of unknown origin. Across this sample there are around 60,000 clones, with 75% to 80% seen only once. The biggest ten clones account for about 0.9% of the sample. A FACSAria II was used to sort memory CD4+ T cells, defined as single viable CD3+CD4+CD8-CD45RO+ cells. Source material: memory CD4+ T cells from blood. Receptors originate from an adult in good health and CMV-seronegative.

The V and J genes are TRBV4-2 and TRBJ2-7; the D gene could be TRBD1 or TRBD2 (5 bases each). The CDR3 runs to 15 residues. CDR1 is LGHNA and CDR2 is YNFKEQ in the germline V gene. V lost 0 bases and J 6 bases, leaving 15 bases between the germline ends. As DNA, the CDR3 is TGTGCCAGCAGCCAAGATCGTGCTAGGGACGGCGAGCAGTACTTC. Protein product: CASSQDRARDGEQYF.

CDR3 sequence reads: CASSFFGNYGYTF. CDR3 DNA sequence: TGTGCCAGCAGTTTCTTTGGGAACTATGGCTACACCTTC. The rearrangement links TRBV27 to TRBJ1-2; D is ambiguous. The CDR3 runs to 13 residues. Germline V gene sequence: CDR1 MNHEY, CDR2 SMNVEV (reference sequence). V was shortened by 3 bases and J by 2 bases, with 7 bases between the two germline ends.

This chain joins TRBV6-1 and TRBJ1-5; 9 bases agree with TRBD1. The CDR3 totals 15 residues. CDR1 and CDR2 (germline): MNHNS, SASEGT. The J segment lost 1 base and the V segment lost 5 bases, leaving 3 bases of the junction unmatched. The CDR3 reads CASSPTGGSNQPQHF. The CDR3 bases are TGTGCCAGCAGTCCGACAGGGGGAAGCAATCAGCCCCAGCATTTT.

The gene calls are TRBV14 and TRBJ2-7; D may correspond to TRBD1 or TRBD2 (5 bases each). V was shortened by 4 bases and J by 1 base, with 14 bases between the two germline ends. The CDR3 is 15 amino acids. CDR1 and CDR2 (germline): SGHDN, FVKESK. The CDR3 coding sequence is TGTGCCAGCAGCCTTCTCGGGACCGAATCCTACGAGCAGTACTTC. Protein product: CASSLLGTESYEQYF.

The sample holds one count of this clone. The chain joins TRBV10-3 to TRBJ2-7; D may be TRBD2 (6 bases). V was trimmed by 3 bases and J by 3 bases, leaving 9 bases between them. Per germline, CDR1 ENHRY and CDR2 SYGVKD. The CDR3 has 13 residues. In nucleotides, the CDR3 is TGTGCCATCAGTGACCATAGCGGCTACGAGCAGTACTTC. Amino acids: CAISDHSGYEQYF.

The rearrangement joins TRBV6-6 to TRBJ1-2, with 7 bases lining up with TRBD1. CDR3 length: 15 amino acids. Germline values: CDR1 MNHNY, CDR2 SVGAGI (reference sequence). J lost 5 bases, V lost 2 bases, and 8 bases had no gene match. CDR3 nucleotide sequence: TGTGCCAGCAGTTACCCCCAGGGGGACCTTTATGGCTACACCTTC. As protein: CASSYPQGDLYGYTF.

In this sample, this clone turned up once. In DNA, the CDR3 is TGCGCCAGCAGTGAACGGGAGAGGAAAGAGACCCAGTACTTC. Translated, it gives CASSERERKETQYF. This sequence joins TRBV10-2 and TRBJ2-5, with D possibly TRBD2 on 6 matching bases. This CDR3 region has 14 residues. V was clipped by 3 bases and J by 3 bases, with 11 bases between them. Germline V gene data show CDR1 as WSHSY and CDR2 as SAAADI.

This clone is a singleton in its sample. V gene TRBV6-5 combines with J gene TRBJ2-1; 14 positions match TRBD2. After removal of 6 bases from V and 7 bases from J, the junction contained 5 bases not matched to a gene. Germline CDR1 reads MNHEY; CDR2 reads SVGAGI. The CDR3 runs 15 residues. Here the CDR3 reads CASRVTSGRVNEQFF. CDR3 nucleotide sequence: TGTGCCAGCAGGGTGACTAGCGGGAGGGTTAATGAGCAGTTCTTC.

The chain uses TRBV7-9 and TRBJ2-3, with D maybe TRBD1 (5 bases). Trimming left V 1 base short and J 0 bases short, with 11 bases between. The CDR3 length is 16 residues. The germline V gene has CDR1 SEHNR and CDR2 FQNEAQ (reference sequence). In DNA, the CDR3 is TGTGCCAGCAGCTTAGTAGGGGTGGGGAGCACAGATACGCAGTATTTT. The encoded protein is CASSLVGVGSTDTQYF.

The chain links TRBV19 to TRBJ1-2; tentatively, D is TRBD1 (6 bases). The V and J ends lost 2 bases and 8 bases respectively, with 12 bases between them. This CDR3 spans 13 amino acids. Germline V lookup: CDR1 LNHDA, CDR2 SQIVND (reference sequence). CDR3 sequence: CASSIIRGGGYTF. The DNA for the CDR3 is TGTGCCAGTAGTATAATCAGGGGTGGGGGCTACACCTTC.

In its sample, this clone was seen once. Other nucleotide sequences from this sample produce the same CDR3. This chain links TRBV6-4 with TRBJ1-1; D is perhaps TRBD1 (5 bases). Germline lookup yields CDR1 MRHNA and CDR2 SNTAGT. CDR3 size: 13 residues. The V end was cut by 6 bases, the J end by 1 base, with 9 bases between. CDR3: CASRRTGNTEAFF. Written as DNA, the CDR3 is TGTGCCAGCAGGAGAACAGGGAACACTGAAGCTTTCTTT.

The rearrangement joins TRBV28 to TRBJ1-4; D is possibly TRBD1 (6 bases). This CDR3 region has 15 residues. V was pared by 4 bases and J by 8 bases, with 17 bases between. Germline values: CDR1 MDHEN, CDR2 SYDVKM. The CDR3 sequence: CASSSWGGRGEKLFF. The CDR3 nucleotides are TGTGCCAGCAGTTCATGGGGGGGCCGCGGAGAAAAACTGTTTTTT.

V gene TRBV18 combines with J gene TRBJ2-5, with TRBD1 matching over 7 bases. Germline V CDR1 and CDR2: KGHSH, LQKENI. V lost 4 bases, J lost 2 bases, and 1 base stayed unmatched. The CDR3 loop spans 13 amino acids. The DNA for the CDR3 is TGTGCCAGCTCACGGGACAGACAAGAGACCCAGTACTTC. Translating it yields CASSRDRQETQYF. Using reference TRBV18 and TRBJ2-5 for the parts outside the CDR3, the full variable domain is NAGVMQNPRHLVRRRGQEARLRCSPMKGHSHVYWYRQLPEEGLKFMVYLQKENIIDESGMPKERFSAEFPKEGPSILRIQQVVRGDSAAYFCASSRDRQETQYFGPGTRLLVL.

V is TRBV19 and J is TRBJ1-5, with D possibly matching TRBD1 (6 bases). This CDR3 is 15 amino acids long. V lost 5 bases, J lost 4 bases, and 15 bases lay in between. In germline, CDR1 is LNHDA, CDR2 SQIVND (reference sequence). The CDR3 spells CASSPRQARNQPQHF. In DNA form, the CDR3 reads TGTGCCAGTAGTCCTAGACAGGCAAGAAATCAGCCCCAGCATTTT.

The chain combines TRBV7-9 with TRBJ1-2; D uncertain. This CDR3 is 13 amino acids long. The ends were cut back, 5 bases at V and 3 bases at J, with 10 bases in the middle. CDR1 SEHNR and CDR2 FQNEAQ come from the germline V gene (reference sequence). Here the CDR3 DNA reads TGTGCCAGCAGCGCCCAGGACTACTATGGCTACACCTTC. Translating it yields CASSAQDYYGYTF.

The chain uses TRBV11-2 and TRBJ1-3; tentatively, D is TRBD1 (6 bases). Germline lookup yields CDR1 SGHAT and CDR2 FQNNGV. The CDR3 spans 15 residues. V was pared by 2 bases and J by 2 bases, with 10 bases between. In DNA, the CDR3 is TGTGCCAGCAGCTTACGGGACAACGCTGGAAACACCATATATTTT. It is translated as CASSLRDNAGNTIYF.

CDR3 in amino acids: CSGGTPNTEAFF. CDR3 in DNA: TGCAGCGGAGGGACGCCGAACACTGAAGCTTTCTTT. The chain couples TRBV29-1 to TRBJ1-1; maybe TRBD1 (5 bases). The CDR3 contains 12 residues. V was pared by 7 bases and J by 1 base, with 10 bases between. The germline V gene has CDR1 SQVTM and CDR2 ANQGSEA.

The CDR3: CASSPTGYEKLFF. Written as DNA, the CDR3 is TGTGCCAGCAGTCCCACGGGGTATGAAAAACTGTTTTTT. The chain links TRBV25-1 to TRBJ1-4, with D hard to call. The CDR3 is made up of 13 amino acids. V lost 5 bases, J lost 6 bases, and 10 bases lay in between. Per germline, CDR1 MGHDK and CDR2 SYGVNS.

The CDR3 nucleotides read TGTGCCAGCAGTGCCGACAGGGGCGTGAGCACTGAAGCTTTCTTT. This sequence encodes CASSADRGVSTEAFF. V gene TRBV2 combines with J gene TRBJ1-1; 8 bases fit TRBD1. The junction had 8 bases not matched to a gene; V was cut back by 4 bases and J by 4 bases. Germline lookup yields CDR1 SNHLY and CDR2 FYNNEI. The CDR3 has 15 amino acids.

This clone has just a few counts. CDR3: CAWRWEGLFSGNTIYF. CDR3 in DNA: TGTGCCTGGAGATGGGAGGGCCTATTCTCTGGAAACACCATATATTTT. The rearrangement uses TRBV30 and TRBJ1-3; D is unclear. The CDR3 runs 16 residues. V lost 3 bases and J lost 0, with 15 bases in between. Germline V CDR1 and CDR2: GTSNPN, SVGIG (reference sequence).

This sequence joins TRBV6-5 and TRBJ2-1; D gene ambiguous. There are 11 residues in the CDR3. In germline, CDR1 is MNHEY, CDR2 SVGAGI. V lost 0 bases and J lost 7, with 1 base in between. CDR3 protein: CASSYSNEQFF. In nucleotides, the CDR3 is TGTGCCAGCAGTTACTCAAATGAGCAGTTCTTC.

This chain joins TRBV6-1 and TRBJ2-2; 11 positions match TRBD2. The CDR3 totals 15 residues. The V gene's germline CDR1 is MNHNS and CDR2 SASEGT. With V trimmed by 7 bases and J by 5 bases, 6 bases remained unmatched. CDR3 protein: CASNSGGAGTGELFF. The CDR3 DNA reads as TGTGCCAGCAATAGCGGGGGGGCGGGGACCGGGGAGCTGTTTTTT.

This clone was observed a single time. The chain carries TRBV15 and TRBJ2-1, with 8 bases aligning to TRBD2. The CDR3 is 15 amino acids. The V gene end was trimmed by 3 bases and the J gene end by 9 bases; junction bases not matched to a gene: 10. The V gene's germline CDR1 is LNHNV and CDR2 YYDKDF (reference sequence). The CDR3: CATSRKAGEWREQFF. CDR3 bases: TGTGCCACCAGCAGGAAAGCGGGAGAGTGGCGTGAGCAGTTCTTC.

This chain joins TRBV27 and TRBJ2-3; D is perhaps TRBD2 (6 bases). V lost 0 bases, J lost 5 bases, and 18 bases lay in between. Per the germline V gene, CDR1 is MNHEY and CDR2 is SMNVEV (reference sequence). The CDR3 extends over 17 amino acids. CDR3 coding DNA: TGTGCCAGCAGTTTATCGCCCCGTTTCGGGAGAGGAGATACGCAGTATTTT. Its protein product is CASSLSPRFGRGDTQYF.

This clone has more than one count but fewer than ten. V gene TRBV11-2 combines with J gene TRBJ1-2; 12 bases agree with TRBD1. The J segment lost 4 bases and the V segment lost 5 bases, leaving 8 bases of the junction unmatched. Germline CDR1 is SGHAT and CDR2 is FQNNGV. This CDR3 comprises 16 residues. CDR3 coding DNA: TGTGCCAGCAGCGAGGGGACAGGGGGCAACTCCTATGGCTACACCTTC. This sequence encodes CASSEGTGGNSYGYTF. The full variable domain, rest sourced from reference TRBV11-2 and TRBJ1-2, is EAGVAQSPRYKIIEKRQSVAFWCNPISGHATLYWYQQILGQGPKLLIQFQNNGVVDDSQLPKDRFSAERLKGVDSTLKIQPAKLEDSAVYLCASSEGTGGNSYGYTFGSGTRLTVV.

This chain uses TRBV4-3 with TRBJ1-2; TRBD1 agrees at 8 bases. The J segment lost 8 bases and the V segment lost 2 bases, leaving 7 bases of the junction unmatched. The germline CDR1 and CDR2 sequences are LGHNA and YSLEER. The CDR3 is made up of 14 amino acids. CDR3 nucleotide sequence: TGCGCCAGCAGCCAAACGGACAGGGAAGTCGGCTACACCTTC. Amino acids: CASSQTDREVGYTF.